The clone carrying this T cell receptor (beta chain) was counted between two and nine times. Its antigen is as yet unknown. The entry originates in a study of human T cells and chemical hapten exposure. From the RACE reads, TCRdb called clonotypes with MiXCR, one entry per CDR3 protein. The sample lists 70,000 or so distinct CDR3 sequences, 11% occurring once. The study's findings and limits: TCRs whose frequency exceeded 1 in 1000 remained the same following DPC sensitization. Expanded TCRs grouped into significantly more large CDR3 similarity clusters than controls produced. Donors' alopecia may make their immune response differ from healthy people's.

V was clipped by 4 bases and J by 7 bases; unmatched bases: 8. The germline V gene has CDR1 LGHNA and CDR2 YSLEER. The CDR3 is made up of 16 amino acids. The time point: patch test 3, about 24 weeks after DPC sensitization. As to treatment: therapeutic diphenylcyclopropenone sensitization with weekly scalp DPC. The chain uses TRBV4-3 and TRBJ2-1; 12 positions match TRBD2. This sample comprised whole blood, obtained in connection with sensitization to the hapten diphenylcyclopropenone (DPC). This TCR derives from a woman in her forties or fifties with alopecia areata. Some clones in this sample may be carry-over from other donors' samples. The CDR3 protein is CASSRIVTSGGNEQFF. In nucleotides, the CDR3 is TGCGCCAGCAGCCGCATAGTGACTAGCGGGGGAAATGAGCAGTTCTTC.